These 6 T cell receptor beta chains came from one sample sequenced in a study of response to subunit inactivated influenza vaccine. One entry per CDR3 protein results from TCRdb running MiXCR on the RT-PCR reads. The sample holds more than 400,000 distinct CDR3 sequences; approximately 7.2% are singletons and the top ten take around 13%. Sequencing used PBMCs from blood, obtained about 24 months after vaccination. These receptors were obtained from a man aged 45 to 70 who received an inactivated influenza vaccine.

The chain is built from TRBV5-1 and TRBJ2-5; 12 bases are a match to TRBD2. The length of the CDR3 is 18 residues. Germline CDR1 reads SGHRS; CDR2 reads YFSETQ. Germline trimming cut 0 bases from V and 0 bases from J; bases unmatched to any gene: 6. The CDR3 bases are TGCGCCAGCAGCTTGGTTCTAGCGGGAGGGTCGTACCAAGAGACCCAGTACTTC. This encodes CASSLVLAGGSYQETQYF.

The rearrangement joins TRBV7-9 to TRBJ1-2; D uncertain. Trimming left V 5 bases short and J 1 base short, with 14 bases between. CDR3 size: 15 residues. The germline V gene encodes CDR1 SEHNR and CDR2 FQNEAQ (reference sequence). DNA for the CDR3: TGTGCCAGCAGCCGAACCGGACGGATTAACTATGGCTACACCTTC. It yields the protein CASSRTGRINYGYTF.

V and J are TRBV12-3 or TRBV12-4 and TRBJ2-7; possible D gene TRBD2, 6 bases. This CDR3 has 13 residues. The ends were cut back, 6 bases at V and 6 bases at J, with 15 bases in the middle. This CDR3 reads CASSLTRGTEQYF. The DNA of the CDR3 is TGTGCCAGCAGCCTGACTAGGGGAACCGAGCAGTACTTC.

The chain has TRBV20-1 and TRBJ1-1; tentatively, D is TRBD1 (6 bases). CDR1 and CDR2 (germline): DFQATT, SNEGSKA (reference sequence). V was cut by 0 bases and J by 6 bases, with 17 bases left in between. This CDR3 has 15 residues. The CDR3: CSARDQTGRIAEAFF. The CDR3 nucleotides are TGCAGTGCTAGAGACCAGACAGGCCGTATCGCTGAAGCTTTCTTT.

This clonotype showed up many times. This chain uses TRBV29-1 with TRBJ2-7, with 8 bases matching TRBD2. This CDR3 is 12 amino acids long. CDR1 and CDR2 (germline): SQVTM, ANQGSEA. Unmatched junction bases numbered 7, after V lost 6 bases and J lost 6 bases. CDR3 DNA: TGCAGCGTGACGGGACTAGGTTTCGAGCAGTACTTC. Protein product: CSVTGLGFEQYF.

This clonotype was detected only a few times. The chain employs TRBV6-5 and TRBJ1-2; 9 nucleotides align to TRBD1. The CDR3 sequence is 15 residues long. Germline V CDR1 and CDR2: MNHEY, SVGAGI. The trim removed 4 bases at V and 7 bases at J, leaving 10 bases unmatched. CDR3 nucleotide sequence: TGTGCCAGCAGTTCCCTAGGACAGGGGACTGTTGGCTACACCTTC. The encoded protein is CASSSLGQGTVGYTF.